Sequencing of this T cell receptor beta chain was carried out in a study of blood T cell repertoires in COVID-19 (dated by TCRdb to 2020 to 2021). For the study in its entirety: Collaborator samples came from the United States, Italy and Spain and covered acute and convalescent phases of COVID-19. Nearly every sample came with metadata listing a de-identified subject ID, COVID-19 status, age in years and sex. Subjects who had been exposed to COVID-19, were actively infected with it, or had recovered from it provided the deeply sampled blood TCRbeta repertoires that made up the dataset. The repertoires were released in a freely available public database meant as a resource for research on the immune response to SARS-CoV-2. Samples were obtained from the ongoing ImmuneRACE study (first 160 participants) and from some 1,200 subjects provided by 6 global collaborators. The prospective study material was composed of cDNA or gDNA derived from T cells, B-cell-depleted T cells, or PBMCs. Where available, HLA class I and class II types were taken from metadata supplied by the sample provider and were not determined by assay-based typing. Results and caveats for the whole study, not just this receptor: Clinical and demographic metadata were provided uncurated, with the amount varying by source and participant.

The CDR3 covers 15 residues, taking in both the cysteine and the phenylalanine. Of all the DNA, just the CDR3 is kept, 45 bases in frame from base 1. V is cut back by 1 base and J by 0 bases, with 2 bases in the junction unmatched. According to the germline V gene, CDR1 reads LGHNA and CDR2 reads YNFKEQ. TCRbeta CDR3 regions were amplified from genomic DNA using the immunoSEQ Assay, a bias-controlled multiplex PCR. From the authors' description of their analysis: The number of nucleated cells in each sample was estimated by amplification of reference gene primers within the assay. Sequence reads were collapsed and filtered to measure the absolute abundance of every unique TCRbeta CDR3 rearrangement. For each sample, productive Simpson clonality was calculated as the square root of Simpson's diversity index over productive rearrangements. In its TCRdb copy, this immuneACCESS table keeps in-frame sequences only and misses some clones. Where compared with another copy, unresolved V genes explain less than half of these, and the others have no known cause. The DNA was the basis for D and trimming; V, J and clone size are from that table. This sample lists about 290,000 clones; roughly 86% were detected once. Over 8.5% of the sample comes from the top ten.

In regard to this clone: The target of this receptor is not known. No quality values exist for individual bases; no much larger clone is one base distant.

In Seattle, one collaborating source enrolled patients while the infection was active and tracked those patients longitudinally over the course of disease. The collaborating institutions used their own protocols to collect whole blood in K2EDTA tubes. For TCRbeta analysis, collaborator samples were shipped as frozen whole blood, as isolated PBMCs, or as DNA extracted from either sample type. The sequence derives from a woman in her twenties or thirties with COVID-19, enrolled during active disease. The chain is made from TRBV4-2 and TRBJ2-7; TRBD2 fits 8 bases in the junction. The sample consisted of peripheral blood. The DNA reads as follows: TGTGCCAGCAGCCAAGGAGCGGGGGACTCCTACGAGCAGTACTTC. Its protein is CASSQGAGDSYEQYF.